In this sample, the clone carrying this T cell receptor beta chain turned up many times. The antigen is undetermined. This sample stems from a study of metastatic and nonmetastatic thyroid tumors. At the level of the study: Repertoire comparisons spanned blood and tumor or nodule tissue from malignant and benign thyroid patients.

All patients were treatment-naive before thyroid surgery. Study-wide findings and caveats: It was reportedly found that TCR beta diversity was significantly higher in malignant thyroid tumors than in benign nodules, a difference seen in both blood and tumor samples.

In the original processing: A distant-metastasis classifier for papillary thyroid cancer was built using CDR3 differences across clinicopathological groups. TCRdb recomputed clones from the PCR reads via MiXCR. These V and J calls originate from TCRdb's pipeline instead of the authors' own analysis. The repertoire holds approximately 84,000 clones, with about 15% as singletons. Deletions cut 3 bases from V and 6 bases from J, with 6 bases between. Germline values: CDR1 PRHDT, CDR2 FYEKMQ (reference sequence). The CDR3 contains 11 residues. Sequenced material: blood. The clonotype was recovered from a female donor with papillary thyroid cancer or a benign thyroid nodule (not recorded which). Some clones in this sample may be carry-over from other donors' samples. The chain carries TRBV13 and TRBJ2-7, with D perhaps matching TRBD1 or TRBD2 (5 bases each). For the CDR3, the DNA is TGTGCCAGCAGCTTTGGGGGCGAGCAGTACTTC. Residues: CASSFGGEQYF.